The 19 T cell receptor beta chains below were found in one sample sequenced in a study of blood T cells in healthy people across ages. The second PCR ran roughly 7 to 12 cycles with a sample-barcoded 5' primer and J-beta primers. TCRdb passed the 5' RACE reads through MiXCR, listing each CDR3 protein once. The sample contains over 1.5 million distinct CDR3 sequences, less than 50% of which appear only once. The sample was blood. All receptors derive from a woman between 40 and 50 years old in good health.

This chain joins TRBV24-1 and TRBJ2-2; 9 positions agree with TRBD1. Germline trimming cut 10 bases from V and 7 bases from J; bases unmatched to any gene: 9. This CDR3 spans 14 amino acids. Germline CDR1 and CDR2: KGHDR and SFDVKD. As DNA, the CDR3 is TGTGCCACTCGGGACAGGGATCGGAACGGGGAGCTGTTTTTT. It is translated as CATRDRDRNGELFF.

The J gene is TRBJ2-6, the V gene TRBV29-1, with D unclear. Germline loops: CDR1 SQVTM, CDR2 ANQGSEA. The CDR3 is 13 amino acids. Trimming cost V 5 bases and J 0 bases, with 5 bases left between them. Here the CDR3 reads CSVQNSGANVLTF. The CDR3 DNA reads TGCAGCGTTCAGAACTCTGGGGCCAACGTCCTGACTTTC.

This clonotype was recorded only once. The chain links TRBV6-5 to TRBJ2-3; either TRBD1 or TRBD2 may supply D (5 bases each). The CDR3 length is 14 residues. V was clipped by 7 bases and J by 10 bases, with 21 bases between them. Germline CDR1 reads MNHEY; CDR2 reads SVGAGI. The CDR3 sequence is CASISRDAGRAQYF. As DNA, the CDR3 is TGTGCCAGCATTTCCCGGGACGCAGGGCGAGCGCAGTATTTT.

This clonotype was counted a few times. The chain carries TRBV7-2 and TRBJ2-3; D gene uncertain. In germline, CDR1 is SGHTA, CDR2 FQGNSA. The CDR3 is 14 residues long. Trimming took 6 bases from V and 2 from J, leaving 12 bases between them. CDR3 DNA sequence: TGTGCCAGCAGGCTTGGGCTTTACACAGATACGCAGTATTTT. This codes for CASRLGLYTDTQYF.

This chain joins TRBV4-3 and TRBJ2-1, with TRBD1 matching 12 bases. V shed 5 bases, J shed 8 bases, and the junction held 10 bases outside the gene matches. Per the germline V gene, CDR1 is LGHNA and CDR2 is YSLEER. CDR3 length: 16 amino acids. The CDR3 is CASSSSGGTGGYEQFF. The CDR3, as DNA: TGCGCCAGCAGCTCCTCAGGCGGGACAGGGGGCTATGAGCAGTTCTTC.

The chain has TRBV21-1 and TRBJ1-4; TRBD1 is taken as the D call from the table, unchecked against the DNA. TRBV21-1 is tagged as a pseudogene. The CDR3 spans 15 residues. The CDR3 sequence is CASSKRGRTDEKLFF. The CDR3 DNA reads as TGTGCCAGCAGCAAAAGGGGAAGGACTGATGAAAAACTGTTTTTT.

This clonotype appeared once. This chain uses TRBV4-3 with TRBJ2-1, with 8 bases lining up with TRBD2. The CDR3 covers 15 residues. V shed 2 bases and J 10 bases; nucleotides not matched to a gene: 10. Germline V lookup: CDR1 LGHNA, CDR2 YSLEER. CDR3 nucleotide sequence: TGCGCCAGCAGCCAAACGGAGGGCGGGGGGCTGGAGCAGTTCTTC. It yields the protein CASSQTEGGGLEQFF.

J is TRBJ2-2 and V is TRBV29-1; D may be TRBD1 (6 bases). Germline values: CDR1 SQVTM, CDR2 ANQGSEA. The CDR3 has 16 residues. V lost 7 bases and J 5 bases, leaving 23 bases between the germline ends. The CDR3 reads CSDNRALSPGTGELFF. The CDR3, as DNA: TGCAGCGACAACAGGGCACTCTCCCCGGGGACCGGGGAGCTGTTTTTT.

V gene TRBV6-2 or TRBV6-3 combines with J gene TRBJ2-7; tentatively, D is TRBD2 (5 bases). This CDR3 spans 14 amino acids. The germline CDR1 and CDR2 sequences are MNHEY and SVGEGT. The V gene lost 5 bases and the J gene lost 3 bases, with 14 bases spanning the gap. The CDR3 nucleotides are TGTGCCAGCAGTCCGTCGGGGTGGGTCTACGAGCAGTACTTC. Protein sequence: CASSPSGWVYEQYF.

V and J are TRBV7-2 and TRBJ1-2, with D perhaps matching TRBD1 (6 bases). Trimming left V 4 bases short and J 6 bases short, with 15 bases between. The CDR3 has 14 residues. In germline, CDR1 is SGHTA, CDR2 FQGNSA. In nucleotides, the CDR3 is TGTGCCAGCAGCTCCCCCGGCAGGGGTGATGGCTACACCTTC. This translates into CASSSPGRGDGYTF.

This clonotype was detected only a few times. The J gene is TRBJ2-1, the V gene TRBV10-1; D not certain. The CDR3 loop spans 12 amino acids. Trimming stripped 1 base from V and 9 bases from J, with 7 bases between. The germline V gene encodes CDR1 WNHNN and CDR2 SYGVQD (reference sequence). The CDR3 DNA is TGCGCCAGCAGTGAGTTATTGGGTGAGCAGTTCTTC. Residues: CASSELLGEQFF.

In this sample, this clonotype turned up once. CDR3 amino acids: CASSQDTMGQGGGYTF. The CDR3 DNA reads as TGCGCCAGCAGCCAAGATACTATGGGCCAGGGAGGCGGCTACACCTTC. The V and J genes are TRBV4-1 and TRBJ1-2; TRBD1 is a possible D gene (5 bases). Between the trimmed V and J ends, which lost 0 bases and 8 bases, there was a span of 19 bases. The CDR3 sequence is 16 residues long. The V gene's germline CDR1 is MGHRA and CDR2 YSYEKL.

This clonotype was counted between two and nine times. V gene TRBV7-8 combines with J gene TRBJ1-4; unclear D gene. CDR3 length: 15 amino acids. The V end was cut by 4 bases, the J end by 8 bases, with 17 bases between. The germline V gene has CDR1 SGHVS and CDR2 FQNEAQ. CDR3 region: CASSSWPGNQEKLFF. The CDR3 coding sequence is TGTGCCAGCAGCTCCTGGCCGGGGAATCAGGAAAAACTGTTTTTT.

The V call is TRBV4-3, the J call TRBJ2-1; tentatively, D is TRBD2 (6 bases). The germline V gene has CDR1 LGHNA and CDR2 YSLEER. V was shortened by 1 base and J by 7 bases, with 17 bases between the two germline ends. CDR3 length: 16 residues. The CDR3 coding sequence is TGCGCCAGCAGCCAAGTACGGGGGATCCTGTTTAATGAGCAGTTCTTC. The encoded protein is CASSQVRGILFNEQFF.

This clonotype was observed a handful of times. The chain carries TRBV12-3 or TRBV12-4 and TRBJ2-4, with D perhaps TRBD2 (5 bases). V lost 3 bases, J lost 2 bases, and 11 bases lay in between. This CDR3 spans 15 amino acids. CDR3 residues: CASSLGGPSKNIQYF. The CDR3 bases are TGTGCCAGCAGTTTGGGCGGGCCTTCCAAAAACATTCAGTACTTC.

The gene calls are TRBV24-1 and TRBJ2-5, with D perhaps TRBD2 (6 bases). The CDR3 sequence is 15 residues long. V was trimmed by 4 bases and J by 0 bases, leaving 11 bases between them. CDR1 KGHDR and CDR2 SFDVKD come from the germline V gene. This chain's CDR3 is CATSDPRDYQETQYF. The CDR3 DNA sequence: TGTGCCACCAGTGACCCCCGGGACTACCAAGAGACCCAGTACTTC.

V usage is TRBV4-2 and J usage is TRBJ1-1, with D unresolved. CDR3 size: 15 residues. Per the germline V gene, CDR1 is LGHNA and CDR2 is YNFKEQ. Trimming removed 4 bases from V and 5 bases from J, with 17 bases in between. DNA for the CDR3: TGTGCCAGCAGCCGGTCGTTTGAGCTTATAACTGAAGCTTTCTTT. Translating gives CASSRSFELITEAFF.

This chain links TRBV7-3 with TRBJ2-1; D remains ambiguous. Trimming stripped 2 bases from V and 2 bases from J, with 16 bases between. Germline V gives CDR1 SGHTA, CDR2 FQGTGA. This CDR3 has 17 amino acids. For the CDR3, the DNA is TGTGCCAGCAGCTTATCCCTGGATAATCATCCCTACAATGAGCAGTTCTTC. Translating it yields CASSLSLDNHPYNEQFF.

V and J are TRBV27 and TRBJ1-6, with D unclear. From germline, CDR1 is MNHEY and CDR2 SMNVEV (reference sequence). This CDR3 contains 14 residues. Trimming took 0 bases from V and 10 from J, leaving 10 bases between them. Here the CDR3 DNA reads TGTGCCAGCAGTTTATCGGCGCCGACCTCACCCCTCCACTTT. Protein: CASSLSAPTSPLHF.